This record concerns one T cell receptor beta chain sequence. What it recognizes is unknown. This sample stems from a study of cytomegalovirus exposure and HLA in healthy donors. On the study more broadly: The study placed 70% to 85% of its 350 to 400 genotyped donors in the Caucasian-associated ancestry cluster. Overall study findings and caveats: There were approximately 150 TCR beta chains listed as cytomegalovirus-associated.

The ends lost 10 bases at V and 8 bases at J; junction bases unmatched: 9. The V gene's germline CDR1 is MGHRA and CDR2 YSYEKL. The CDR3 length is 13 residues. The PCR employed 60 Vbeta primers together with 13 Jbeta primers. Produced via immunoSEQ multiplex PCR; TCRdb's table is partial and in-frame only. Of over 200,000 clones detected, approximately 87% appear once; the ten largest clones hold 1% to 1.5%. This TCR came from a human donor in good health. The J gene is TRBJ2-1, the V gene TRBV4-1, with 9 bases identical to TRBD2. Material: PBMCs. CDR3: CATGTSPGDEQFF. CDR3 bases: TGCGCCACCGGGACTAGCCCGGGCGATGAGCAGTTCTTC.